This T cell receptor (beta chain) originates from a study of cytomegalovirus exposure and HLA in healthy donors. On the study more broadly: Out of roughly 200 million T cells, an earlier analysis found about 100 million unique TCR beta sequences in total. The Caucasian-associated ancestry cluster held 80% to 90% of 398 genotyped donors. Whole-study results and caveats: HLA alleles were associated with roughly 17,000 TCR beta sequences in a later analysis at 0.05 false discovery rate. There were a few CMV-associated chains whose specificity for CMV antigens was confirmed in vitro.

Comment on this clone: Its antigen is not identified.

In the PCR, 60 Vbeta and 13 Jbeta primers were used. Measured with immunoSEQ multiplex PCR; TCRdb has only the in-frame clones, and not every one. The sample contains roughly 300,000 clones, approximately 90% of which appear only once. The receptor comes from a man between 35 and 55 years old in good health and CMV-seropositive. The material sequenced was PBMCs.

CDR3 region: CASSYRGPSYEQYF. DNA of the CDR3: TGTGCCAGCAGTTACAGGGGGCCATCCTACGAGCAGTACTTC. V is TRBV6-5 and J is TRBJ2-7; 7 positions agree with TRBD1. The CDR3 runs to 14 residues. CDR1 is MNHEY and CDR2 is SVGAGI in the germline V gene. J lost 1 base, V lost 2 bases, and 2 bases had no gene match.